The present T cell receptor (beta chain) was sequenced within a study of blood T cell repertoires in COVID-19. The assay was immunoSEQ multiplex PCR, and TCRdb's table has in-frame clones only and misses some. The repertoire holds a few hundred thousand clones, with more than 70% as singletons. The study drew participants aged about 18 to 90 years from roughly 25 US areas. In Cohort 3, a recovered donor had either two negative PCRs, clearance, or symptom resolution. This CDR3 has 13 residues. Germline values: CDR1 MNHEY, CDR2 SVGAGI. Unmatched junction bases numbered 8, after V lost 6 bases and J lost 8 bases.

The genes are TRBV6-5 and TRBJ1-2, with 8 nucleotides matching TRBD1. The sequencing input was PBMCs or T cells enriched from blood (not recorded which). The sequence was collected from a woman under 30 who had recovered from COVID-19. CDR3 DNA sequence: TGTGCCAGCAGGGGGGTGACAGGGGACGGCTACACCTTC. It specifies CASRGVTGDGYTF.